Listed here are 13 T cell receptor beta chains from one sample, sequenced in a study of T cells in localized non-small cell lung cancer. Some clones are missing from TCRdb's copy, which holds only in-frame ones; the method was immunoSEQ multiplex PCR. The sample consists of tens of thousands of clones, around 85% of them appearing once. Specimen: peripheral blood, collected before any cancer treatment. These receptors were obtained from a woman aged 35 to 69 with stage I lung adenocarcinoma.

The chain recombines TRBV4-1 with TRBJ1-4, with D perhaps matching TRBD1 (5 bases). This CDR3 has 15 residues. Trimming shortened V by 3 bases and J by 3 bases, and 11 bases separated the two germline ends. CDR1 and CDR2 from the germline V gene are MGHRA and YSYEKL. CDR3 residues: CASSQTGVSNEKLFF. Written as DNA, the CDR3 is TGCGCCAGCAGCCAGACGGGGGTTTCTAATGAAAAACTGTTTTTT.

The chain is built from TRBV2 and TRBJ2-5, with 9 bases matching TRBD1. Germline-derived CDR1 and CDR2 are SNHLY and FYNNEI. J lost 4 bases, V lost 6 bases, and 0 bases had no gene match. CDR3 length equals 12 residues. CDR3 protein: CASRGQGETQYF. CDR3 coding DNA: TGTGCCAGCAGGGGACAGGGAGAGACCCAGTACTTC.

The gene calls are TRBV10-2 and TRBJ2-3; D gene unclear. V lost 6 bases and J lost 2, with 12 bases in between. Germline-derived CDR1 and CDR2 are WSHSY and SAAADI. The CDR3 length is 14 residues. CDR3 amino acids: CASRREGITDTQYF. For the CDR3, the DNA is TGCGCCAGCAGAAGAGAAGGGATCACAGATACGCAGTATTTT.

The count of this clone is one. The genes are TRBV7-9 and TRBJ2-2; D may be TRBD1 (5 bases). Trimming left V 9 bases short and J 2 bases short, with 7 bases between. Germline V gene data show CDR1 as SEHNR and CDR2 as FQNEAQ (reference sequence). This CDR3 is 12 amino acids long. For the CDR3, the DNA is TGTGCCAGGGACAAAAACACCGGGGAGCTGTTTTTT. It encodes CARDKNTGELFF.

V gene TRBV6-5 combines with J gene TRBJ1-2; D may be TRBD1 (6 bases). The CDR3 is made up of 14 amino acids. V was pared by 7 bases and J by 5 bases, with 17 bases between. Germline-derived CDR1 and CDR2 are MNHEY and SVGAGI. The CDR3 region is CASNRDNNPYGYTF. In nucleotides, the CDR3 is TGTGCCAGCAACAGGGACAACAACCCATATGGCTACACCTTC.

The chain employs TRBV28 and TRBJ2-3; D is unclear. The CDR3 is 11 amino acids. V was cut by 6 bases and J by 2 bases, with 3 bases left in between. Germline V gene lookup returns CDR1 MDHEN and CDR2 SYDVKM. CDR3 sequence: CASRLTDTQYF. The CDR3 nucleotides read TGTGCCAGCAGACTCACAGATACGCAGTATTTT.

V gene TRBV6-5 combines with J gene TRBJ1-5; 7 bases line up with TRBD1. The length of the CDR3 is 13 residues. The germline gives CDR1 MNHEY, CDR2 SVGAGI. The J segment lost 6 bases and the V segment lost 2 bases, leaving 1 base of the junction unmatched. CDR3 in DNA: TGTGCCAGCAGTTACGACAGGGCTCAGCCCCAGCATTTT. Protein sequence: CASSYDRAQPQHF.

The chain links TRBV19 to TRBJ2-1; D remains unclear. Germline CDR1 reads LNHDA; CDR2 reads SQIVND (reference sequence). The CDR3 has 15 amino acids. The germline V and J ends were trimmed by 3 bases and 0 bases, with 9 bases remaining between them. The CDR3 DNA sequence: TGTGCCAGTAGTATCGCACAGAGCTCCTACAATGAGCAGTTCTTC. Its translation is CASSIAQSSYNEQFF.

As concerns this clone: One end of the junction varies from germline; a read error may be responsible. The chain is built from TRBV6-1 and TRBJ1-5; a possible D gene is TRBD1 (6 bases). The CDR3 is made up of 16 amino acids. CDR1 is MNHNS and CDR2 is SASEGT in the germline V gene. As DNA, the CDR3 is TGTGCCAGCAGCGAAGTAGGGGGATATAGCAATCAGCCCCAGCATTTT. Translation: CASSEVGGYSNQPQHF.

This sequence joins TRBV5-4 and TRBJ1-1, with no clear D. The CDR3 is 12 amino acids. Trimming removed 1 base from V and 1 base from J, with 2 bases in between. Germline V gives CDR1 SGHNT, CDR2 YYREEE (reference sequence). Here the CDR3 DNA reads TGTGCCAGCAGCTTGTGGAACACTGAAGCTTTCTTT. Its protein product is CASSLWNTEAFF.

The chain links TRBV7-7 to TRBJ1-6; 7 bases are shared with TRBD1. There are 13 residues in the CDR3. After removal of 5 bases from V and 14 bases from J, the junction contained 9 bases not matched to a gene. Germline values: CDR1 SSHAT, CDR2 FNYEAQ (reference sequence). The CDR3 nucleotides read TGTGCCAGCAGCCCTCAGGGGGGGGTTACCCTCCACTTT. It is translated as CASSPQGGVTLHF.

This clone occurred once. This chain connects TRBV10-3 to TRBJ1-6, with no clear D. CDR3 length: 17 residues. Germline-derived CDR1 and CDR2 are ENHRY and SYGVKD. Trimming pared 2 bases from V and 7 bases from J, leaving 18 bases between. The CDR3 region is CAISEELKTITNSPLHF. The CDR3, as DNA: TGTGCCATCAGTGAGGAGCTTAAGACAATAACGAATTCACCCCTCCACTTT.

The genes are TRBV10-3 and TRBJ1-5, with a tentative D call TRBD1 (5 bases). V was trimmed by 4 bases and J by 7 bases, leaving 11 bases between them. The V gene's germline CDR1 is ENHRY and CDR2 SYGVKD. The CDR3 totals 13 residues. CDR3 nucleotides: TGTGCCATCAGTGTTTTAGGGGACCAGCCCCAGCATTTT. This encodes CAISVLGDQPQHF.